This T cell receptor (beta chain) was sequenced during a study of CD8+CD57+ T cells in acquired aplastic anemia. Looking at the study overall: Across the sorted CD4+ and CD8+ cells, DNA amounts averaged roughly 3 ug. Researchers reported that healthy donors averaged roughly 10 million reads for CD4+ cells. Regarding the study as a whole: Simpson's diversity of CD8+ cells was not significantly different in patients compared with controls.

Many counts were recorded for this clonotype. Antigen specificity is unknown. The template used for profiling TCR beta VDJ and CDR3 was genomic DNA. One entry per CDR3 protein, called by TCRdb with MiXCR from the reads. The sample has under 200,000 distinct CDR3 sequences, around 60% seen once. Sample: sorted CD4+, CD8+, or CD8+CD57+ T cells (not recorded which) from PBMCs. The sequence derives from a human donor in good health.

The CDR3 spells CASSSSPLSGDTQYF. CDR3 DNA: TGTGCCAGCAGCTCGTCGCCCCTTAGTGGCGATACGCAGTATTTT. This chain connects TRBV7-3 to TRBJ2-3; D is unclear. There are 15 residues in the CDR3. Per germline, CDR1 SGHTA and CDR2 FQGTGA. Trimming took 4 bases from V and 6 from J, leaving 17 bases between them.